The source of this TCR beta chain is a study of T cell repertoires in cytomegalovirus infection. This clonotype appeared many times. TCRdb processed the reads anew with MiXCR; each CDR3 protein has one entry. The table records a few hundred thousand distinct CDR3 sequences, 8% to 9.5% of them present only once. CDR1 SGHTA and CDR2 FQGNSA come from the germline V gene. J was trimmed by 2 bases and V by 7 bases; bases with no gene match: 8. The CDR3 loop spans 15 amino acids. The J gene is TRBJ1-5, the V gene TRBV7-2; 7 positions agree with TRBD1. What was sequenced was PBMCs. The sequence derives from a human donor in good health (CMV status not recorded). Some clones in this sample may be carry-over from other donors' samples. CDR3 bases: TGTGCCAGCAACAACAGGGGTAGGGGCAATCAGCCCCAGCATTTT. Translated, it gives CASNNRGRGNQPQHF.